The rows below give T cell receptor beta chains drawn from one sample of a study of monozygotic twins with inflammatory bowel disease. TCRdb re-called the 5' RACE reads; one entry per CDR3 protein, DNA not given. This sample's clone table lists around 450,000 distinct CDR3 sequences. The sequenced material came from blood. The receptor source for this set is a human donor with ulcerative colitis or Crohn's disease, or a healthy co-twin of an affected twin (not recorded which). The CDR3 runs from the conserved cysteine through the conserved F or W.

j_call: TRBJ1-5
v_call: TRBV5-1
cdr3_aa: CASSLSGTESNQPQHF

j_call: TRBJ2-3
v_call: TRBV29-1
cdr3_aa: CSVDPGHTDTQYF

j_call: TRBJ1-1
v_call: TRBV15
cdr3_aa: CATTKGWDTEAFF

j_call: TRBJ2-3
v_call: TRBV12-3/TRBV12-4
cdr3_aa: CASSPPIAGAFSTDTQYF

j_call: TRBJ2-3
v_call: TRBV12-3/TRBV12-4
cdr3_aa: CASRSPSGRGADTQYF

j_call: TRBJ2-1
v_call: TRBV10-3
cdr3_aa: CAISGSRSDYNEQFF

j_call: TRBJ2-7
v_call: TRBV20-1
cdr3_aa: CSAAGGLGTVSYEQYF

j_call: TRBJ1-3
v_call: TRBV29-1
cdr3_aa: CSVEAASGNTIYF

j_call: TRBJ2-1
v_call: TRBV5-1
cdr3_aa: CASSYILGGNEQFF

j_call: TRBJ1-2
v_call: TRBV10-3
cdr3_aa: CAISKQDRGFGYTF

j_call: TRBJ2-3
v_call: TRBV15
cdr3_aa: CATSSDLAGIPTDTQYF

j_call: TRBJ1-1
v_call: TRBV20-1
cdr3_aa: CSARDLLNTEAFF

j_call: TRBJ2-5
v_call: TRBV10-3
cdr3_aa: CAISERGSFETQYF